These 18 T cell receptor beta chains share one sample of origin, sequenced in a study of blood T cell repertoires in COVID-19. The assay was immunoSEQ multiplex PCR, and TCRdb's table has in-frame clones only and misses some. The sample yields about 76,000 clones, 82% seen once. The material sequenced was peripheral blood. These TCRs come from a human donor in a cohort sampled during active COVID-19.

The chain uses TRBV30 and TRBJ2-7; D gene ambiguous. Looked up from germline, CDR1 is GTSNPN and CDR2 is SVGIG (reference sequence). Trimming cost V 2 bases and J 5 bases, with 16 bases left between them. This CDR3 comprises 14 residues. CDR3 residues: CAWSRDRLRNEQYF. CDR3 nucleotide sequence: TGTGCCTGGAGTCGTGATCGCCTCAGGAACGAGCAGTACTTC.

This sequence joins TRBV4-1 and TRBJ1-6; D is unclear. The V end was cut by 4 bases, the J end by 7 bases, with 11 bases between. CDR1 is MGHRA and CDR2 is YSYEKL in the germline V gene. This CDR3 region has 14 residues. CDR3 DNA: TGCGCCAGCAGCCCGAGGTTTGGGAATTCACCCCTCCACTTT. This encodes CASSPRFGNSPLHF.

The chain carries TRBV10-2 and TRBJ2-1; a possible D gene is TRBD1 (5 bases). CDR1 is WSHSY and CDR2 is SAAADI in the germline V gene. Trimming pared 10 bases from V and 6 bases from J, leaving 19 bases between. The CDR3 is 14 amino acids. CDR3 sequence (DNA): TGCGCCACCCTTCCTACCAGACAGTCCAATGAGCAGTTCTTC. Translated: CATLPTRQSNEQFF.

V usage is TRBV5-6 and J usage is TRBJ2-5, with 10 positions matching TRBD1. The germline gives CDR1 SGHDT, CDR2 YYEEEE. The CDR3 spans 16 residues. Trimming took 4 bases from V and 4 from J; bases not matched to a gene: 10. The CDR3 loop reads CASSSLGTGEIETQYF. The CDR3 DNA follows: TGTGCCAGCAGCAGTCTGGGGACAGGGGAAATAGAGACCCAGTACTTC.

This rearrangement joins TRBV5-1 to TRBJ2-7; 7 bases map to TRBD1. CDR1 and CDR2 from the germline V gene are SGHRS and YFSETQ. Trimming at V came to 1 base and at J to 3 bases, leaving 4 bases not matched to a gene. This CDR3 is 14 amino acids long. The DNA of the CDR3 is TGCGCCAGCAGCTTGCCGGACAGGCTCTACGAGCAGTACTTC. Protein: CASSLPDRLYEQYF.

The chain uses TRBV5-6 and TRBJ2-1; 14 bases fit TRBD2. Unmatched junction bases numbered 5, after V lost 3 bases and J lost 3 bases. Germline V lookup: CDR1 SGHDT, CDR2 YYEEEE. This CDR3 spans 17 amino acids. This CDR3 reads CASSSRLAGGIYNEQFF. As DNA, the CDR3 is TGTGCCAGCAGCTCCCGACTAGCGGGGGGGATCTACAATGAGCAGTTCTTC.

The genes are TRBV7-3 and TRBJ2-7, with 7 bases identical to TRBD2. The CDR3 runs to 13 residues. Germline CDR1 is SGHTA and CDR2 is FQGTGA. The J segment lost 6 bases and the V segment lost 5 bases, leaving 7 bases of the junction unmatched. The CDR3 region is CASSPQRGGEQYF. The CDR3 DNA sequence: TGTGCCAGCAGCCCTCAGCGGGGCGGCGAGCAGTACTTC. The entire variable domain, with the rest obtained from reference TRBV7-3 and TRBJ2-7, is as follows: GAGVSQTPSNKVTEKGKYVELRCDPISGHTALYWYRQSLGQGPEFLIYFQGTGAADDSGLPNDRFFAVRPEGSVSTLKIQRTERGDSAVYLCASSPQRGGEQYFGPGTRLTVT.

The chain uses TRBV7-9 and TRBJ2-1, with D perhaps matching TRBD2 (5 bases). Germline V CDR1 and CDR2: SEHNR, FQNEAQ (reference sequence). V lost 11 bases, J lost 4 bases, and 9 bases lay in between. The CDR3 length is 11 residues. CDR3 DNA: TGTGCCGGCCGGGAATACAATGAGCAGTTCTTC. It translates to CAGREYNEQFF.

This chain links TRBV7-2 with TRBJ2-7; a possible D gene is TRBD1 (5 bases). The germline V gene has CDR1 SGHTA and CDR2 FQGNSA. There are 13 residues in the CDR3. The V and J ends lost 5 bases and 7 bases respectively, with 15 bases between them. The CDR3 region has the DNA TGTGCCAGCAGCGTCCTCGTCCAGGGAGAGCAGTACTTC. Amino acid sequence: CASSVLVQGEQYF.

The genes are TRBV6-2 or TRBV6-3 and TRBJ1-2, with a possible D match to TRBD1 (5 bases). The V end was cut by 0 bases, the J end by 11 bases, with 13 bases between. The CDR3 consists of 13 residues. Germline V lookup: CDR1 MNHEY, CDR2 SVGEGT. This CDR3 reads CASSYSSRGAYTF. Written as DNA, the CDR3 is TGTGCCAGCAGTTACTCGAGTAGGGGCGCGTACACCTTC.

The chain is built from TRBV5-1 and TRBJ2-3, with 13 bases matching TRBD2. This CDR3 has 16 amino acids. Germline CDR1 SGHRS, CDR2 YFSETQ. Losses at the gene ends were 2 bases for V and 1 base for J; bases not matched to a gene: 1. This CDR3 reads CASSLGTSGGTDTQYF. In nucleotides, the CDR3 is TGCGCCAGCAGCTTAGGGACTAGCGGGGGCACAGATACGCAGTATTTT.

The genes are TRBV5-6 and TRBJ2-5, with D unclear. The germline CDR1 and CDR2 sequences are SGHDT and YYEEEE. V was trimmed by 4 bases and J by 5 bases, leaving 12 bases between them. The CDR3 covers 13 residues. DNA for the CDR3: TGTGCCAGCAGCCTGGACCGGGTGGAGACCCAGTACTTC. This codes for CASSLDRVETQYF.

This sequence joins TRBV11-2 and TRBJ1-4; possible D gene TRBD1, 5 bases. Germline lookup yields CDR1 SGHAT and CDR2 FQNNGV. Deletions cut 1 base from V and 6 bases from J, with 6 bases between. The CDR3 covers 13 residues. The CDR3 sequence: CASSLGRDEKLFF. The CDR3 coding sequence is TGTGCCAGCAGCTTAGGCAGGGATGAAAAACTGTTTTTT.

V usage is TRBV13 and J usage is TRBJ2-7; 14 bases map to TRBD2. V dropped 5 bases and J dropped 3; count of bases not matched to a gene: 3. Germline values: CDR1 PRHDT, CDR2 FYEKMQ (reference sequence). The CDR3 sequence is 15 residues long. CDR3 in amino acids: CASSPGTSGSYEQYF. Written as DNA, the CDR3 is TGTGCCAGCAGCCCGGGGACTAGCGGGAGCTACGAGCAGTACTTC. Drawing the rest from reference TRBV13 and TRBJ2-7, the complete variable domain is AAGVIQSPRHLIKEKRETATLKCYPIPRHDTVYWYQQGPGQDPQFLISFYEKMQSDKGSIPDRFSAQQFSDYHSELNMSSLELGDSALYFCASSPGTSGSYEQYFGPGTRLTVT.

The V and J genes are TRBV5-1 and TRBJ2-2; 7 bases map to TRBD1. V trimming: 2 bases; J trimming: 4 bases; junction bases outside the gene matches: 11. The CDR3 length is 17 residues. Germline-derived CDR1 and CDR2 are SGHRS and YFSETQ. The CDR3 spells CASSFYRGQGVTGELFF. The CDR3 coding sequence is TGCGCCAGCAGCTTTTACAGGGGTCAGGGTGTCACCGGGGAGCTGTTTTTT.

As concerns this clone: The junction and the germline gene differ at one end; a read error may be behind it. The rearrangement uses TRBV5-1 and TRBJ2-7, with D hard to call. The CDR3 has 13 amino acids. Germline V gives CDR1 SGHRS, CDR2 YFSETQ. This CDR3 is CASSLEASHEQYF. CDR3 coding DNA: TGCGCCAGCAGCTTGGAAGCCTCCCACGAGCAGTACTTC. The full variable domain, rest sourced from reference TRBV5-1 and TRBJ2-7, is KAGVTQTPRYLIKTRGQQVTLSCSPISGHRSVSWYQQTPGQGLQFLFEYFSETQRNKGNFPGRFSGRQFSNSRSEMNVSTLELGDSALYLCASSLEASHEQYFGPGTRLTVT.

The chain recombines TRBV3-1 (or the pseudogene TRBV3-2) with TRBJ2-4; TRBD2 matches at 7 bases. J gave up 6 bases and V 1 base, and 3 bases lay outside the gene matches. The CDR3 has 14 amino acids. Germline V gives CDR1 LGHDT, CDR2 YNNKEL (reference sequence). The CDR3 loop is CASSQAPSGNIQYF. The CDR3 DNA reads TGTGCCAGCAGCCAAGCCCCTAGCGGAAACATTCAGTACTTC.

V gene TRBV15 combines with J gene TRBJ2-5; 9 bases are a match to TRBD2. The germline gives CDR1 LNHNV, CDR2 YYDKDF (reference sequence). The CDR3 runs 17 residues. V was clipped by 1 base and J by 7 bases; unmatched bases: 13. The CDR3 bases are TGTGCCACCAGCAGAGCCCCGGGTGAGCGGGGGGCGCGGACCCAGTACTTC. Protein sequence: CATSRAPGERGARTQYF. Using reference TRBV15 and TRBJ2-5 for the parts outside the CDR3, the full variable domain is DAMVIQNPRYQVTQFGKPVTLSCSQTLNHNVMYWYQQKSSQAPKLLFHYYDKDFNNEADTPDNFQSRRPNTSFCFLDIRSPGLGDTAMYLCATSRAPGERGARTQYFGPGTRLLVL.